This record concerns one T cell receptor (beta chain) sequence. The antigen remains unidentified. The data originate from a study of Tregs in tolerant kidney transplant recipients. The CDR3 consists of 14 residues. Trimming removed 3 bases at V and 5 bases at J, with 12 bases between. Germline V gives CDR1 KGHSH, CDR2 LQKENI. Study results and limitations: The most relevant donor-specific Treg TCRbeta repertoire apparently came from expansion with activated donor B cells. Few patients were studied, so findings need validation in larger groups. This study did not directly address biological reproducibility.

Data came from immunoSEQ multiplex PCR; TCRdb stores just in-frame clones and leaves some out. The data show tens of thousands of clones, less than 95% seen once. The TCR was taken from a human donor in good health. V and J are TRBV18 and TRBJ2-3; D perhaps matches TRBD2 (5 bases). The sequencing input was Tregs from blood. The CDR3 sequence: CASSPLRAEDTQYF. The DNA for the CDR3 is TGTGCCAGCTCACCCTTGAGGGCAGAAGATACGCAGTATTTT. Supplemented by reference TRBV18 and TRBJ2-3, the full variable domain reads NAGVMQNPRHLVRRRGQEARLRCSPMKGHSHVYWYRQLPEEGLKFMVYLQKENIIDESGMPKERFSAEFPKEGPSILRIQQVVRGDSAAYFCASSPLRAEDTQYFGPGTRLTVL.